What follows is one T cell receptor beta chain and its context. The target of this receptor is not known. Base quality data are lacking; no much larger clone is found one base away. This record comes from a study of cytomegalovirus exposure and HLA in healthy donors (dated by TCRdb to about 2017). Notes on the research overall: According to a later analysis, the 120 or so validation repertoires were produced on the same platform as the 666 repertoires of the first cohort. A separate validation cohort of more than 100 different subjects was used in addition to the 666-subject first cohort. To predict cytomegalovirus infection status, the study brought together high-throughput TCR immunosequencing, statistical association of individual TCRs with disease status, and machine learning. The study aimed to test whether cataloging public T cell receptors could reveal signatures of past pathogen exposure.

Separate from the roughly 650-subject first cohort, the validation cohort of more than 90 subjects was the group to which the donors belonged. Clipping removes 1 base from V and 1 base from J, with 8 as the unmatched junction base count. The germline V gene gives CDR1 as MDHEN and CDR2 as SYDVKM. Including the terminal cysteine and phenylalanine, the CDR3 comprises 19 residues. Of the read, only the CDR3 DNA is kept; its 57 bases are in frame from base 1. Library construction relied on the immunoSEQ multiplex PCR assay. As for the authors' bioinformatics: To diagnose cytomegalovirus status from the catalog of TCR beta chain sequences, a statistical classification framework was built. This immuneACCESS table, as held by TCRdb, lists in-frame sequences with V and J called but not all clones. Of the missing ones, under half trace to an unresolved V gene in checked studies; the others have no known cause. That table supplies the V and J calls and clone size; D and trimming were determined from the DNA. In this sample the table shows 100,000 to 150,000 clones, 90% to 95% of which occur a single time. The top ten clonotypes cover over 1% of the sample.

The full study reports these points: The validation cohort had no HLA typing available for a later analysis, so co-occurrence within that cohort was assessed over all 110 or so repertoires. In both the original and validation cohorts, the classifier was reported to diagnose cytomegalovirus status with high specificity and sensitivity. While some public TCRs were present in many individuals, most TCR sequences turned up only very rarely across donors. The study gave a list of 150 to 200 TCR beta chains associated with cytomegalovirus. A later analysis found that TCRs clustered in the first cohort also tended to co-occur in the roughly 120 validation repertoires, with 90% to 95% of cluster scores above 0. It was suggested by the authors that the approach could potentially be generalized to other disease states and immunological phenotypes. In vitro tests confirmed that a few of the cytomegalovirus-associated TCR beta chains recognize cytomegalovirus antigens.

Sequencing was performed on PBMCs. The chain is assembled from TRBV28 and TRBJ2-6, and TRBD1 matches 9 of the central bases. The receptor's source is a woman between 18 and 29 years old in good health and CMV-seronegative. The CDR3 in this case is CASSLSPGQGQSGANVLTF. The DNA sequence follows: TGTGCCAGCAGTTTATCTCCGGGACAGGGCCAGTCTGGGGCCAACGTCCTGACTTTC.